The 21 T cell receptor beta chains below come from one sample, sequenced in a study of control samples from healthy donors and cancer patients. Only in-frame clones appear in the TCRdb table, and some are missing; sequencing was by immunoSEQ multiplex PCR. The profile shows about 160,000 clones, roughly 90% of them singletons. Sample: blood. The receptors were sampled from a young man in good health.

The chain recombines TRBV3-1 (or the pseudogene TRBV3-2) with TRBJ2-3; the D is unclear. The germline V gene has CDR1 LGHDT and CDR2 YNNKEL (reference sequence). V dropped 1 base and J dropped 6 bases, with 11 bases sitting between them. The CDR3 has 14 amino acids. The chain's CDR3 is CASSQGDGRDTQYF. CDR3 in DNA: TGTGCCAGCAGCCAAGGCGACGGTCGGGATACGCAGTATTTT.

The rearrangement links TRBV28 to TRBJ1-6, with D maybe TRBD1 (5 bases). The CDR3 has 14 amino acids. V lost 2 bases, J lost 5 bases, and 7 bases lay in between. The V gene's germline CDR1 is MDHEN and CDR2 SYDVKM. The DNA of the CDR3 is TGTGCCAGCAGTTTAGCAGGGCATAATTCACCCCTCCACTTT. Translation gives CASSLAGHNSPLHF.

The genes are TRBV5-1 and TRBJ1-2; D is unclear. Per the germline V gene, CDR1 is SGHRS and CDR2 is YFSETQ. V lost 5 bases and J 2 bases, leaving 10 bases between the germline ends. CDR3 size: 13 residues. The CDR3 sequence: CASRLDGNYGYTF. The CDR3 DNA reads as TGCGCCAGCAGGCTCGACGGGAACTATGGCTACACCTTC.

The chain employs TRBV7-2 and TRBJ2-3, with TRBD1 matching 7 bases. Germline V gene lookup returns CDR1 SGHTA and CDR2 FQGNSA. V lost 4 bases to trimming and J lost 5 bases; unmatched junction nucleotides: 6. The CDR3 length is 14 residues. The CDR3 DNA reads TGTGCCAGCAGCTCGGGACAGAGTGGAGATACGCAGTATTTT. This translates into CASSSGQSGDTQYF.

The CDR3 DNA follows: TGTGCCAGCAGCTTGTATGGGCAGGTCCAAGAGCAGTACTTC. It encodes CASSLYGQVQEQYF. The V call is TRBV5-5, the J call TRBJ2-7; unclear D gene. This CDR3 has 14 residues. From germline, CDR1 is SGHKS and CDR2 YYEKEE (reference sequence). Trimming cost V 1 base and J 7 bases, with 15 bases left between them.

The V gene is TRBV11-1, the J gene TRBJ1-4; 8 bases are shared with TRBD1. V dropped 4 bases and J dropped 6; count of bases not matched to a gene: 4. From germline, CDR1 is SGHAT and CDR2 FQDESV (reference sequence). The CDR3 contains 14 residues. The DNA of the CDR3 is TGTGCCAGCAGCTCGACAGGGGTGGATGAAAAACTGTTTTTT. It yields the protein CASSSTGVDEKLFF.

This rearrangement joins TRBV3-1 (or the pseudogene TRBV3-2) to TRBJ2-7; TRBD1 or TRBD2 may be the D gene (6 bases each). V was clipped by 0 bases and J by 4 bases, with 16 bases between them. CDR1 and CDR2 (germline): LGHDT, YNNKEL (reference sequence). The CDR3 is made up of 16 amino acids. This CDR3 is CASSQDGGRGRYEQYF. The DNA of the CDR3 is TGTGCCAGCAGCCAAGATGGGGGGCGGGGAAGATACGAGCAGTACTTC.

The rearrangement links TRBV19 to TRBJ1-3, with 8 bases lining up with TRBD1. CDR1 is LNHDA and CDR2 is SQIVND in the germline V gene (reference sequence). V was clipped by 6 bases and J by 2 bases; unmatched bases: 9. This CDR3 comprises 16 residues. CDR3 bases: TGTGCCAGTAGGCCTACTCCGACAGGGGCTGGAAACACCATATATTTT. Protein: CASRPTPTGAGNTIYF.

The sample holds one count of this clone. The CDR3 here is CASSLDKGPPTDTQYF. CDR3 sequence (DNA): TGCGCCAGCAGCTTGGATAAAGGGCCACCCACAGATACGCAGTATTTT. This sequence joins TRBV5-1 and TRBJ2-3; D is ambiguous. The germline V gene has CDR1 SGHRS and CDR2 YFSETQ. The CDR3 consists of 16 residues. The V gene lost 0 bases and the J gene lost 2 bases, with 13 bases spanning the gap.

This chain joins TRBV2 and TRBJ1-1; 7 bases match TRBD1. The germline V gene has CDR1 SNHLY and CDR2 FYNNEI. The CDR3 runs 13 residues. Germline trimming cut 5 bases from V and 6 bases from J; bases unmatched to any gene: 6. For the CDR3, the DNA is TGTGCCAGCAGTATACAGGGGAGACCTGAAGCTTTCTTT. Its translation: CASSIQGRPEAFF.

V gene TRBV19 combines with J gene TRBJ2-4; D gene unclear. Trimming took off 3 bases at V and 0 bases at J, with 6 bases between the two ends. Germline V lookup: CDR1 LNHDA, CDR2 SQIVND (reference sequence). CDR3 length: 14 amino acids. CDR3 region: CASSMPLAKNIQYF. The CDR3 coding sequence is TGTGCCAGTAGTATGCCGCTAGCCAAAAACATTCAGTACTTC.

The chain recombines TRBV5-1 with TRBJ2-7; D gene unclear. CDR1 is SGHRS, CDR2 YFSETQ, per germline. V lost 7 bases to trimming and J lost 3 bases, with 14 bases between them. The CDR3 loop spans 13 amino acids. The CDR3 spells CASLSTGSYEQYF. The CDR3 region has the DNA TGCGCCAGCCTATCTACGGGCAGCTACGAGCAGTACTTC.

For the CDR3, the DNA is TGTGCTAGTGGCCGGGACAGGGGGAACGGCTACACCTTC. Its protein product is CASGRDRGNGYTF. V is TRBV12-5 and J is TRBJ1-2; 11 nucleotides match TRBD1. The CDR3 has 13 residues. J lost 8 bases, V lost 6 bases, and 5 bases had no gene match. CDR1 and CDR2 from the germline V gene are LGHNT and FRNRAP.

The rearrangement joins TRBV7-8 to TRBJ2-4; D may be TRBD1 (5 bases). The V gene's germline CDR1 is SGHVS and CDR2 FQNEAQ. The CDR3 loop spans 16 amino acids. The V gene lost 5 bases and the J gene lost 0 bases, with 14 bases spanning the gap. The CDR3 DNA reads as TGTGCCAGCAGCCCCACAGGAATTCTAGCCAAAAACATTCAGTACTTC. Translation gives CASSPTGILAKNIQYF.

J is TRBJ2-2 and V is TRBV30; no clear D. Trimming removed 1 base from V and 6 bases from J, with 6 bases in between. CDR1 and CDR2 (germline): GTSNPN, SVGIG (reference sequence). This CDR3 region has 12 residues. The CDR3 region has the DNA TGTGCCTGGAGTGATGGACCCGGGGAGCTGTTTTTT. Its protein product is CAWSDGPGELFF.

The chain joins TRBV7-8 to TRBJ2-3; no reliable D call. Per the germline V gene, CDR1 is SGHVS and CDR2 is FQNEAQ. The CDR3 contains 13 residues. The germline V and J ends were trimmed by 3 bases and 4 bases, with 8 bases remaining between them. The CDR3 DNA sequence: TGTGCCAGCAGCTTTGAAGTAGCAGATACGCAGTATTTT. Protein product: CASSFEVADTQYF. Looking up the rest from reference TRBV7-8 and TRBJ2-3 gives the full variable domain: GAGVSQSPRYKVAKRGQDVALRCDPISGHVSLFWYQQALGQGPEFLTYFQNEAQLDKSGLPSDRFFAERPEGSVSTLKIQRTQQEDSAVYLCASSFEVADTQYFGPGTRLTVL.

The V call is TRBV7-2, the J call TRBJ2-7; D unresolved. Per germline, CDR1 SGHTA and CDR2 FQGNSA. The CDR3 runs 13 residues. V was trimmed by 2 bases and J by 3 bases, leaving 8 bases between them. CDR3 DNA: TGTGCCAGCAGCTTATTCCACGGCTACGAGCAGTACTTC. It is translated as CASSLFHGYEQYF. The variable domain in full, completed from reference TRBV7-2 and TRBJ2-7, reads GAGVSQSPSNKVTEKGKDVELRCDPISGHTALYWYRQSLGQGLEFLIYFQGNSAPDKSGLPSDRFSAERTGGSVSTLTIQRTQQEDSAVYLCASSLFHGYEQYFGPGTRLTVT.

The chain joins TRBV25-1 to TRBJ1-2, with no clear D. The length of the CDR3 is 12 residues. In germline, CDR1 is MGHDK, CDR2 SYGVNS. V was cut by 9 bases and J by 1 base, with 9 bases left in between. The CDR3 DNA is TGTGCCAGTCCAACAGATAACTATGGCTACACCTTC. Protein product: CASPTDNYGYTF.

This clone is termed large. The chain employs TRBV4-2 and TRBJ1-2; 7 bases are a match to TRBD1. The trim removed 0 bases at V and 9 bases at J, leaving 10 bases unmatched. Germline lookup yields CDR1 LGHNA and CDR2 YNFKEQ. The CDR3 covers 15 residues. The CDR3 DNA is TGTGCCAGCAGCCAAGATCAAGGACAGGAGTCCCGCTACACCTTC. It codes for CASSQDQGQESRYTF.

Comment on this clone: One end of the junction does not line up with germline, which may come from a read error. The rearrangement uses TRBV4-3 and TRBJ2-7; perhaps D is TRBD1 or TRBD2 (5 bases each). This CDR3 region has 12 residues. Looked up from germline, CDR1 is LGHNA and CDR2 is YSLEER. The CDR3 bases are TGCGCCAGCAGCCTAACCGGGACCTGGGGTTTCTTC. Translation: CASSLTGTWGFF.

V and J are TRBV29-1 and TRBJ1-2; no reliable D call. Trimming took off 5 bases at V and 0 bases at J, with 13 bases between the two ends. The germline V gene encodes CDR1 SQVTM and CDR2 ANQGSEA. CDR3 length: 14 amino acids. DNA of the CDR3: TGCAGCGTTCAAAAGAGAGCCACTAACTATGGCTACACCTTC. Protein product: CSVQKRATNYGYTF.